The clone carrying this T cell receptor (beta chain) has more than one count but fewer than ten. No antigen is known for it. The J segment lost 3 bases and the V segment lost 0 bases, leaving 2 bases of the junction unmatched. CDR1 SGDLS and CDR2 YYNGEE come from the germline V gene. The CDR3 spans 14 residues. This sample is drawn from a study of identical twins. The study's findings and limits: Within monozygotic twins, out-of-frame TCR alpha sharing was underestimated by the models.

cDNA carried unique molecular identifiers, and a universal primer site was added by template switching. TCRdb redid the calling of the 5' RACE reads with MiXCR, one entry per CDR3 protein. The data contain about 220,000 distinct CDR3 sequences, 6% to 8% of them seen just once; the ten biggest clones take up 5.4%. The donor group consisted entirely of healthy Caucasians. The sample also formed part of further work on yellow fever vaccine responses in identical twins. That study reports: Twins reportedly had a vaccine T cell response that seemed partly convergent, partly personalized.

The TCR was taken from a woman aged 18-30 years in good health. This chain joins TRBV9 and TRBJ2-7, with TRBD1 identical over 8 bases. Sequencing used CD8+ T cells sorted from blood. CDR3 loop: CASSVGTGYYEQYF. Here the CDR3 DNA reads TGTGCCAGCAGCGTAGGGACAGGGTACTACGAGCAGTACTTC.